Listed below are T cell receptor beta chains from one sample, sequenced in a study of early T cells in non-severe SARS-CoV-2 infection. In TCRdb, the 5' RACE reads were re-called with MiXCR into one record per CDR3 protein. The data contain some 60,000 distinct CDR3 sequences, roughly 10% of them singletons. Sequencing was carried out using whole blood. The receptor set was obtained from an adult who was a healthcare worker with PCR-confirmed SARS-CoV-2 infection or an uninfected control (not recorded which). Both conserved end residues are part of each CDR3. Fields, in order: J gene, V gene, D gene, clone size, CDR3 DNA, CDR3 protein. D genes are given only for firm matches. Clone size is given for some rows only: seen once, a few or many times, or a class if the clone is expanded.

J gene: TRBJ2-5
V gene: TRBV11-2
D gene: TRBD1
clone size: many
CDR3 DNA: TGTGCCAGCAGCCCGACAGGGGGCACGGAGACCCAGTACTTC
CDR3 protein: CASSPTGGTETQYF

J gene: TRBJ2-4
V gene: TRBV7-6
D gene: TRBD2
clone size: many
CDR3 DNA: TGTGCCAGCAGCTTAGCAGCCTGGGGGACTAGCGGGCCCTTGATTCAGTACTTC
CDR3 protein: CASSLAAWGTSGPLIQYF

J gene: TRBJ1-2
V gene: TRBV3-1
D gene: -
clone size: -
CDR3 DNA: TGTGCCAGCAGCCAAGCAATAGCTGTCTATGGCTACACCTTC
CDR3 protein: CASSQAIAVYGYTF

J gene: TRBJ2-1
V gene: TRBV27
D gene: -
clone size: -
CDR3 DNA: TGTGCCAGCAGTTTCGGGATTGAGCAGTTCTTC
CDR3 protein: CASSFGIEQFF

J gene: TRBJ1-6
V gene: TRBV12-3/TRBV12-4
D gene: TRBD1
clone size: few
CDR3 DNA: TGTGCCAGCAGTCCCCGACAGGGAGGGACACCCCTCCACTTT
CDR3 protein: CASSPRQGGTPLHF

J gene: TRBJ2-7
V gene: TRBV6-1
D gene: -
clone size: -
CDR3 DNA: TGTGCCAGCAGGCGCAGGGGCTACGAGCAGTACTTC
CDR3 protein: CASRRRGYEQYF

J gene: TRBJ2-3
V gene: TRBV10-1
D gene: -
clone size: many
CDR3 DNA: TGCGCCAGCAGTGGGGTCGGGACTCCAGATACGCAGTATTTT
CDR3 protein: CASSGVGTPDTQYF

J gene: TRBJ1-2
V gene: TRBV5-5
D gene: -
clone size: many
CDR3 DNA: TGTGCCAGCAGCGAGTCGGACAGTCCTAACTATGGCTACACCTTC
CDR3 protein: CASSESDSPNYGYTF

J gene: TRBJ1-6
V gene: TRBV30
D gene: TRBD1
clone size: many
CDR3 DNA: TGTGCCGCAAGCAGGGACAGCTTAGATTCACCCCTCCACTTT
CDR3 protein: CAASRDSLDSPLHF

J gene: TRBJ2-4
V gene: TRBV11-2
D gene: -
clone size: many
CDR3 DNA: TGTGCCAGCAGCCCGGGTAGGGCCAAAAACATTCAGTACTTC
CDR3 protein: CASSPGRAKNIQYF

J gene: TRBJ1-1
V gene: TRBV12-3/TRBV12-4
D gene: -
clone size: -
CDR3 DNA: TGTGCCAGCAGTTTGCGGGGAATGGTCACTGAAGCTTTCTTT
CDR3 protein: CASSLRGMVTEAFF

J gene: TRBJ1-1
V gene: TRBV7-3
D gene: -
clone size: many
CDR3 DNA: TGTGCCAGCAGCTCCGCAGGAGGGGTGACTGAAGCTTTCTTT
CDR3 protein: CASSSAGGVTEAFF

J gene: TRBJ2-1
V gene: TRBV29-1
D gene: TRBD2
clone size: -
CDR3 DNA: TGCAGTTTCCAGCGGGGAGCCTACAATGAGCAGTTCTTC
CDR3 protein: CSFQRGAYNEQFF

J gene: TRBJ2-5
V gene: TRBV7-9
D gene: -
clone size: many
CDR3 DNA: TGTGCCAGCAGCGACCGACAGGCTAACCAAGAGACCCAGTACTTC
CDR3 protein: CASSDRQANQETQYF

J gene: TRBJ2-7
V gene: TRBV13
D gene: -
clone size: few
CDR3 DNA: TGTGCCAGCAGCCGAGACAGGTGGGAGTACGAGCAGTACTTC
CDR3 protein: CASSRDRWEYEQYF

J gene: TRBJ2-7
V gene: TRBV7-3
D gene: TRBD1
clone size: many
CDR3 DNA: TGTGCCAGCAGGGGGGCCGGGACAGGTACCTACGAGCAGTACTTC
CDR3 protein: CASRGAGTGTYEQYF

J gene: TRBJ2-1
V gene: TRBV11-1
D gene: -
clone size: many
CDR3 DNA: TGTGCCAGCAGCCCACGGACTCGCTCCTACAATGAGCAGTTCTTC
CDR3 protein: CASSPRTRSYNEQFF

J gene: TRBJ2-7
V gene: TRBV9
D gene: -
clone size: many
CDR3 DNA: TGTGCCAGCAGCGTAGGCACCGGCGGAGACGGGGAGCAGTACTTC
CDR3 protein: CASSVGTGGDGEQYF

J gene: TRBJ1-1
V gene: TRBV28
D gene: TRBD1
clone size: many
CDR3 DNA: TGTGCCAGCAGTTCGGGACAGGGGTTGGGGACTGAAGCTTTCTTT
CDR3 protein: CASSSGQGLGTEAFF

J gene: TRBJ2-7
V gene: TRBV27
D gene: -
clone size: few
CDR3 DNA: TGTGCCAGCAGAACAGGGCGAGGCTCCTACGAGCAGTACTTC
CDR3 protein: CASRTGRGSYEQYF

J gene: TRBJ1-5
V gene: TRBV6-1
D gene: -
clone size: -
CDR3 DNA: TGTGCCAGCAGTGCTAGCCTGACTTGGGGGCAGCCCCAGCATTTT
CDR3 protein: CASSASLTWGQPQHF

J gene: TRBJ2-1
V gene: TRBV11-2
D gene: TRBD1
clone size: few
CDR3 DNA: TGTGCCAGCAGACAGGGGGCCGGACATGAGCAGTTCTTC
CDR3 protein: CASRQGAGHEQFF

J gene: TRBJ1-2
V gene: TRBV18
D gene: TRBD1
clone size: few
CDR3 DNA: TGTGCCAGCTCACGAGGGACAGCTGCTAACTATGGCTACACCTTC
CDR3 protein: CASSRGTAANYGYTF

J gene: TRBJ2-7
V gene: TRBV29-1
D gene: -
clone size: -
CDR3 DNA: TGCAGCGTTGATACAGGAAAAGGATACGAGCAGTACTTC
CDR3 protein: CSVDTGKGYEQYF

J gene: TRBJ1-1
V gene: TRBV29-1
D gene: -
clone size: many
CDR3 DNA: TGCAGCGCGGTGAACACTGAAGCTTTCTTT
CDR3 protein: CSAVNTEAFF

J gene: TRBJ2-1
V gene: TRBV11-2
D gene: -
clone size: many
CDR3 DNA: TGTGCCAGCAGCTTAGTGCTCTCCAATGAGCAGTTCTTC
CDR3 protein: CASSLVLSNEQFF

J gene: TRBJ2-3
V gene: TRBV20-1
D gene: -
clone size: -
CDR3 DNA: TGCAGTGCTGACGAGCGAAGGGGTACAGATACGCAGTATTTT
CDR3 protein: CSADERRGTDTQYF

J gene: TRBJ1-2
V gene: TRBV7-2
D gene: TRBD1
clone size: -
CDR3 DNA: TGTGCCAGCAGCTTAGCGGGGACAGGGGTCTATGGCTACACCTTC
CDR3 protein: CASSLAGTGVYGYTF

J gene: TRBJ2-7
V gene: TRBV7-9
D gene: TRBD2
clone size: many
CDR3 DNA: TGTGCCAGCAGCCCCAACGAAGGAGTAGCGGGTGCCTACGAGCAGTACTTC
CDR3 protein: CASSPNEGVAGAYEQYF

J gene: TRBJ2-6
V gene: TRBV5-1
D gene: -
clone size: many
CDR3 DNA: TGCGCCAGCAGCCCTGGTGGGGCCAACGTCCTGACTTTC
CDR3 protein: CASSPGGANVLTF

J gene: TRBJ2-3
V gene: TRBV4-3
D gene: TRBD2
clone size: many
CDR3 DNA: TGCGCCAGCAGCCATGAGCTGGCGGGAGAACAACAGCCGGAGCACGATACGCAGTATTTT
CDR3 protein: CASSHELAGEQQPEHDTQYF

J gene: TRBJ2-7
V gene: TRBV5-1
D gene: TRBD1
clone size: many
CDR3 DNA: TGCGCCAGCAGCTTGGAGGGGACAGGAGCCTACGAGCAGTACTTC
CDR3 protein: CASSLEGTGAYEQYF

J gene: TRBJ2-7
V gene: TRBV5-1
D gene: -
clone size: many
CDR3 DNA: TGCGCCAGCAGCTTGGAAGGACAAGACGGCGAGCAGTACTTC
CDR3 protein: CASSLEGQDGEQYF

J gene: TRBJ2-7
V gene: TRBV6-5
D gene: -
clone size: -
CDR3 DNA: TGTGCCAGCAGAAAAAACAGGGACTCCTACGAGCAGTACTTC
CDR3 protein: CASRKNRDSYEQYF

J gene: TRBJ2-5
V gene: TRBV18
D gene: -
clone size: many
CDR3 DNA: TGTGCCAGCTCACCACCGGCTGGGAACCCAGCATCGGAGACCCAGTACTTC
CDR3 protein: CASSPPAGNPASETQYF

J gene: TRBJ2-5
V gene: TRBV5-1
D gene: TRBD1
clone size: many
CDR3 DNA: TGCGCCAGCAGCTCGGGACAGGGCGGGGAGACCCAGTACTTC
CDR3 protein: CASSSGQGGETQYF

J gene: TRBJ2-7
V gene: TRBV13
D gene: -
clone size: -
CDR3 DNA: TGTGCCAGCAGCCTTAGCTGGCAGGACTACGAGCAGTACTTC
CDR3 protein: CASSLSWQDYEQYF

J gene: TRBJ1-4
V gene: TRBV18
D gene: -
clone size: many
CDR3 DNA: TGTGCCAGCTCACCACTCGAAGGGAGCGAAAAACTGTTTTTT
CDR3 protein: CASSPLEGSEKLFF

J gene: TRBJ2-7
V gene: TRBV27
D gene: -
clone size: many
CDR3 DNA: TGTGCAGCAGGGGGGAGCTCCTACGAGCAGTACTTC
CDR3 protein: CAAGGSSYEQYF

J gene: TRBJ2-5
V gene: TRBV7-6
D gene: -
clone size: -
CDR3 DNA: TGTGCCAGCAGCGTGTACCAAGAGACCCAGTACTTC
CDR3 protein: CASSVYQETQYF

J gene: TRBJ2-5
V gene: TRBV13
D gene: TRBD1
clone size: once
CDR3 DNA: TGTGCCAGCAGCCCAGGGGGACAGGGAGCAGAGACCCAGTACTTC
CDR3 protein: CASSPGGQGAETQYF

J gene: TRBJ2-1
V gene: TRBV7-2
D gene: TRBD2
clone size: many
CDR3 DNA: TGTGCCACCGGCAAATTAGCGGGAGACACTTACAATGAGCAGTTCTTC
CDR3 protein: CATGKLAGDTYNEQFF

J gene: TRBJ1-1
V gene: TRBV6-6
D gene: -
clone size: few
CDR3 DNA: TGTGCCAGCAGTTACTCGCGGACAGTTATAGGGAACACTGAAGCTTTCTTT
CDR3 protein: CASSYSRTVIGNTEAFF

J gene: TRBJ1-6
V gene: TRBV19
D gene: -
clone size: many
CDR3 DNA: TGTGCCAGTAGTATAAACAGACCCTCGAGGAATTCACCCCTCCACTTT
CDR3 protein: CASSINRPSRNSPLHF

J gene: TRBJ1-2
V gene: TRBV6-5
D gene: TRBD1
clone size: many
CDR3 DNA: TGTGCCAGCAGTACCGGGACAGACTTGGGCTATGGCTACACCTTC
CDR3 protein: CASSTGTDLGYGYTF

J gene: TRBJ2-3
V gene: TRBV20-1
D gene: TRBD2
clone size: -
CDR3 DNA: TGCAGTGCTCCGACTAGCGGGAGAGCAGATACGCAGTATTTT
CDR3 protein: CSAPTSGRADTQYF

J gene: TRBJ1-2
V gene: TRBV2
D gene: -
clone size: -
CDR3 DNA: TGTGCCACCGAAAGGGCTAACTATGGCTACACCTTC
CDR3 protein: CATERANYGYTF

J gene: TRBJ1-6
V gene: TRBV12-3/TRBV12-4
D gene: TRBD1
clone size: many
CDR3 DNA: TGTGCCAGCAGGCCGGGACAGGGGAATTCACCCCTCCACTTT
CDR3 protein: CASRPGQGNSPLHF

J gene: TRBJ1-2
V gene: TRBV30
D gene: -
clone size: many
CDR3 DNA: TGTGCCTGGAGTGCCAACCGGGTGGCTGGCTACACCTTC
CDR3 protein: CAWSANRVAGYTF

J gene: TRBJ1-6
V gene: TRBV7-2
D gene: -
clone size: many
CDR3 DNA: TGTGCCAGCAGCTTAACACTACGTAATTCACCCCTCCACTTT
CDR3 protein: CASSLTLRNSPLHF

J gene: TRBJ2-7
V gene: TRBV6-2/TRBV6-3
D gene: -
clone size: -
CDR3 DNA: TGTGCCAGCAGTTACGCCTCTCGGCGGATATCCTACGAGCAGTACTTC
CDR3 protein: CASSYASRRISYEQYF

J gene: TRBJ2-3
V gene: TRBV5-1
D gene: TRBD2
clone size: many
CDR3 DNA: TGCGCCAGCAGCGCGGGACTAGCGGGGGGCATTTTCACAGATACGCAGTATTTT
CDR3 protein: CASSAGLAGGIFTDTQYF